Below are 17 T cell receptor beta chains sequenced from a single sample in a study of tumor-infiltrating lymphocytes in primary liver carcinoma. The blood RNA (from unsorted whole blood) was obtained, and germline DNA was also extracted. A primer in the constant region served to generate TCR beta cDNA from around 500 ng of total RNA. It was through three nested multiplex PCR rounds of slightly modified ARM-PCR that TCR beta libraries arose. A C-beta reverse primer was combined with TRBV1-TRBV30 forward primers in the first two PCR rounds, and each round had about 10 cycles. TCRdb called the multiplex PCR reads again in MiXCR, with one record for every CDR3 protein. The sample includes fewer than 350,000 distinct CDR3 sequences, 65% of them seen just once. The sample was peripheral blood. These receptors were taken from a man aged 35 to 55 with primary liver carcinoma and hepatitis B virus infection.

Of note for this clonotype: This likely comes from a read error, as the CDR3 has no conserved phenylalanine or tryptophan at its end. V and J are TRBV30 and TRBJ2-4, with TRBD2 matching over 7 bases. CDR3 length: 15 residues. With 3 bases clipped from V and 1 base from J, the junction kept 6 bases outside the gene matches. Germline CDR1 and CDR2: GTSNPN and SVGIG (reference sequence). The CDR3 spells CAWRGGPRAKNIQYL. CDR3 nucleotides: TGTGCCTGGAGGGGAGGGCCTCGGGCCAAAAACATTCAGTACCTC.

Remarks on this clonotype: Germline and junction disagree at one end, which may indicate a read error. The gene calls are TRBV28 and TRBJ2-7, with a possible D match to TRBD1 (6 bases). In germline, CDR1 is MDHEN, CDR2 SYDVKM. CDR3 length: 12 residues. The CDR3 sequence: CSSSLGGYEQYF. CDR3 nucleotide sequence: TGTTCCAGCAGTTTAGGGGGCTACGAGCAGTACTTC.

Of note for this clonotype: A single base separates this from a much larger clone, so it may be a read error. V gene TRBV29-1 combines with J gene TRBJ1-2; D is possibly TRBD1 (5 bases). The germline V gene encodes CDR1 SQVTM and CDR2 ANQGSEA. The length of the CDR3 is 14 residues. The CDR3 coding sequence is TGCAGCGTTGAACGCGGGCAGGGCCAATATGGCAACACCTTC. It is translated as CSVERGQGQYGNTF. The full variable domain, completed using reference TRBV29-1 and TRBJ1-2, is SAVISQKPSRDICQRGTSLTIQCQVDSQVTMMFWYRQQPGQSLTLIATANQGSEATYESGFVIDKFPISRPNLTFSTLTVSNMSPEDSSIYLCSVERGQGQYGNTFGSGTRLTVV.

As concerns this clonotype: A much larger clone differs by one base, so this may be a read error. V usage is TRBV7-9 and J usage is TRBJ1-2; D unresolved. This CDR3 spans 12 amino acids. Germline CDR1 and CDR2: SEHNR and FQNEAQ (reference sequence). This CDR3 is CVSSSNFYGYTF. The CDR3 DNA sequence: TGTGTCAGCAGCTCTAATTTTTATGGCTACACCTTC.

Worth noting for this clonotype: One junction end disagrees with the germline gene, perhaps due to a read error. The chain couples TRBV11-2 to TRBJ2-2, with D tentatively TRBD2 (7 bases). Germline V CDR1 and CDR2: SGHAT, FQNNGV. The length of the CDR3 is 14 residues. The CDR3 here is CASSSGANSGELFF. Here the CDR3 DNA reads TGTGCCAGTAGCTCGGGGGCTAACAGCGGGGAGCTGTTTTTC. The whole variable domain, remainder taken from reference TRBV11-2 and TRBJ2-2, is EAGVAQSPRYKIIEKRQSVAFWCNPISGHATLYWYQQILGQGPKLLIQFQNNGVVDDSQLPKDRFSAERLKGVDSTLKIQPAKLEDSAVYLCASSSGANSGELFFGEGSRLTVL.

Remarks on this clonotype: A read error may explain this, as a much larger clone is one base away. The V call is TRBV4-2, the J call TRBJ2-7; the D gene is possibly TRBD1 (5 bases). Germline V lookup: CDR1 LGHNA, CDR2 YNFKEQ. The V end was cut by 1 base, the J end by 5 bases, with 12 bases between. The CDR3 totals 14 residues. CDR3 residues: CASSQAGSGNEQYF. The CDR3 DNA reads as TGTGCCAGCAGCCAAGCCGGGTCAGGGAACGAGCAGTACTTC.

Notes on this clonotype: The junction differs from germline at one of its ends, possibly a read error. The chain couples TRBV11-2 to TRBJ2-4; a possible D gene is TRBD2 (6 bases). The CDR3 sequence is 16 residues long. The germline V gene has CDR1 SGHAT and CDR2 FQNNGV. The CDR3 DNA sequence: TGTGCCAGCAGCTCTGCTAGCGTCATAGCCAAAAACATTCGGTACTTC. It yields the protein CASSSASVIAKNIRYF.

Comment on this clonotype: Likely a read error: the CDR3 ends without its conserved phenylalanine or tryptophan. No DNA is shown, since the ends of the CDR3 on it are uncertain; the CDR3 is the one TCRdb lists. This chain joins TRBV6-5 and TRBJ2-7; the D call of TRBD2 is as the table states it, not checked on the DNA. From germline, CDR1 is MNHEY and CDR2 SVGAGI. 16 amino acids form the CDR3, both terminal residues included. The CDR3 sequence is CASRPSDGSSGYEKYI.

The chain couples TRBV12-3 or TRBV12-4 to TRBJ1-5, with D possibly TRBD1 on 5 matching bases. There are 15 residues in the CDR3. The CDR3, as DNA: TGTGGAAGCAGTTTATGGGGGAACGGGAATCAGCCCCAGCATTTT. This translates into CGSSLWGNGNQPQHF.

This clonotype was recorded many times. J is TRBJ2-7 and V is TRBV13; 9 bases align to TRBD2. J was trimmed by 2 bases and V by 2 bases; bases with no gene match: 7. CDR1 and CDR2 (germline): PRHDT, FYEKMQ (reference sequence). CDR3 length: 16 residues. CDR3 loop: CASSLTLAGKTYEQYF. The CDR3 bases are TGTGCCAGCAGCTTAACCCTAGCGGGGAAAACCTACGAGCAGTACTTC.

Remarks on this clonotype: Relative to the germline gene, one junction end is altered; a read error may explain this. The chain has TRBV11-1 and TRBJ2-7; a weak D match, TRBD1 (5 bases). Germline V gene sequence: CDR1 SGHAT, CDR2 FQDESV (reference sequence). The CDR3 runs to 13 residues. Here the CDR3 reads CANTGSGFDEQYF. CDR3 nucleotides: TGTGCCAACACCGGATCAGGGTTCGACGAGCAATACTTC.

In DNA form, the CDR3 reads TGTGCCAGCAGCTTAGAGTGGAGCGGGACAGATACGCAGTATTTT. Translation: CASSLEWSGTDTQYF. V gene TRBV11-2 combines with J gene TRBJ2-3; D is perhaps TRBD2 (6 bases). Deletions cut 0 bases from V and 3 bases from J, with 10 bases between. Germline V gene sequence: CDR1 SGHAT, CDR2 FQNNGV. This CDR3 has 15 amino acids. Complete variable domain (other parts from reference TRBV11-2 and TRBJ2-3): EAGVAQSPRYKIIEKRQSVAFWCNPISGHATLYWYQQILGQGPKLLIQFQNNGVVDDSQLPKDRFSAERLKGVDSTLKIQPAKLEDSAVYLCASSLEWSGTDTQYFGPGTRLTVL.

The chain uses TRBV19 and TRBJ2-7; 8 bases map to TRBD2. The CDR3 is 15 residues long. V lost 3 bases to trimming and J lost 5 bases; unmatched junction nucleotides: 9. Per the germline V gene, CDR1 is LNHDA and CDR2 is SQIVND (reference sequence). The CDR3 protein is CASSMGSGRNNEQYF. In DNA form, the CDR3 reads TGTGCCAGTAGTATGGGCAGCGGGAGAAACAACGAGCAGTACTTC.

A few counts support this clonotype. CDR3 sequence: CASSPTRGHEQFF. Here the CDR3 DNA reads TGTGCCAGCAGCCCCACCAGGGGACATGAGCAGTTCTTC. The rearrangement uses TRBV13 and TRBJ2-1; tentative D call: TRBD1 (6 bases). Germline V lookup: CDR1 PRHDT, CDR2 FYEKMQ (reference sequence). The CDR3 is 13 amino acids. Trimming pared 5 bases from V and 8 bases from J, leaving 13 bases between.

V usage is TRBV11-2 and J usage is TRBJ2-3; 11 bases map to TRBD1. Germline CDR1 is SGHAT and CDR2 is FQNNGV. With 1 base clipped from V and 5 bases from J, the junction kept 5 bases outside the gene matches. The CDR3 loop spans 16 amino acids. The chain's CDR3 is CASSLGTGGYKDTQYF. The CDR3 coding sequence is TGTGCCAGCAGCTTAGGGACAGGGGGCTATAAAGATACGCAGTATTTT.

Remarks on this clonotype: A read error may account for a junction end that differs from germline. V and J are TRBV11-2 and TRBJ2-3; 8 bases are shared with TRBD2. CDR1 and CDR2 (germline): SGHAT, FQNNGV. The CDR3 has 16 residues. CDR3 coding DNA: TGTGCCAGTAGCTTGGATAGCGGGGCCTTCGCAGATACGCGGTATTTT. Its protein product is CASSLDSGAFADTRYF.

With respect to this clonotype: One end of the junction varies from germline; a read error may be responsible. This chain connects TRBV5-4 to TRBJ1-1; a possible D gene is TRBD1 (6 bases). CDR1 and CDR2 from the germline V gene are SGHNT and YYREEE (reference sequence). CDR3 length: 15 residues. The CDR3 spells CSSSLPGAMYTEAFF. The CDR3 nucleotides read TGTTCCAGCAGTTTGCCAGGGGCAATGTACACTGAAGCTTTCTTT.